The 9 T cell receptor beta chains below were found in one sample sequenced in a study of PD-L1 blockade in urothelial cancer. Profiled with immunoSEQ multiplex PCR; TCRdb holds only in-frame clones, not every one. This table holds around 100,000 clones, about 91% found once. Sequences were derived from PBMCs, sampled around atezolizumab (anti-PD-L1) treatment. The origin of the receptors is a woman older than 75 with urothelial cancer.

The chain has TRBV28 and TRBJ1-2; D unresolved. This CDR3 is 11 amino acids long. V shed 8 bases and J shed 4 bases, with 8 bases lying between them. Germline V lookup: CDR1 MDHEN, CDR2 SYDVKM. The CDR3 sequence: CASLHGYGYTF. Written as DNA, the CDR3 is TGTGCCAGCTTACATGGCTATGGCTACACCTTC.

V usage is TRBV28 and J usage is TRBJ2-7; maybe TRBD2 (5 bases). Germline V gene sequence: CDR1 MDHEN, CDR2 SYDVKM. V was trimmed by 8 bases and J by 5 bases, leaving 19 bases between them. This CDR3 has 14 residues. CDR3 sequence: CASGRTAVVDEQYF. CDR3 bases: TGTGCCAGCGGGAGAACGGCCGTCGTGGACGAGCAGTACTTC.

J is TRBJ1-1 and V is TRBV6-5; TRBD1 agrees at 7 bases. CDR1 and CDR2 from the germline V gene are MNHEY and SVGAGI. This CDR3 is 15 amino acids long. Unmatched junction bases numbered 13, after V lost 6 bases and J lost 6 bases. The CDR3 reads CASSRTHRGGAEAFF. The CDR3 DNA follows: TGTGCCAGCAGCCGAACCCACAGGGGCGGGGCTGAAGCTTTCTTT.

The chain uses TRBV6-5 and TRBJ1-5; 7 bases agree with TRBD1. The CDR3 has 14 residues. Germline CDR1 MNHEY, CDR2 SVGAGI. Trimming cost V 5 bases and J 7 bases; bases outside gene matches: 8. The CDR3 loop is CASSRDRVDQPQHF. The CDR3 DNA follows: TGTGCCAGCAGTAGAGACAGGGTTGACCAGCCCCAGCATTTT.

This clone was seen a single time. The V call is TRBV6-5, the J call TRBJ1-2; D is unclear. The germline V and J ends were trimmed by 0 bases and 1 base, with 3 bases remaining between them. The CDR3 sequence is 13 residues long. Germline CDR1 is MNHEY and CDR2 is SVGAGI. The CDR3 region has the DNA TGTGCCAGCAGTTACTCCAATAACTATGGCTACACCTTC. Translating it yields CASSYSNNYGYTF.

This clone was counted a single time. The chain recombines TRBV7-2 with TRBJ2-7; D is uncertain. This CDR3 comprises 12 residues. V was trimmed by 5 bases and J by 0 bases, leaving 5 bases between them. Germline-derived CDR1 and CDR2 are SGHTA and FQGNSA. CDR3 nucleotides: TGTGCCAGCAGCCGTTTCTCCTACGAGCAGTACTTC. This encodes CASSRFSYEQYF.

The chain has TRBV2 and TRBJ2-1; D may be TRBD1 (6 bases). The CDR3 runs to 14 residues. CDR1 and CDR2 from the germline V gene are SNHLY and FYNNEI. V was cut by 2 bases and J by 6 bases, with 11 bases left in between. The CDR3 region is CASSEIQGTNEQFF. As DNA, the CDR3 is TGTGCCAGCAGTGAAATCCAGGGGACCAATGAGCAGTTCTTC. The variable domain in full, completed from reference TRBV2 and TRBJ2-1, reads EPEVTQTPSHQVTQMGQEVILRCVPISNHLYFYWYRQILGQKVEFLVSFYNNEISEKSEIFDDQFSVERPDGSNFTLKIRSTKLEDSAMYFCASSEIQGTNEQFFGPGTRLTVL.

The V gene is TRBV6-5, the J gene TRBJ2-7, with D possibly TRBD1 on 6 matching bases. The CDR3 consists of 14 residues. CDR1 and CDR2 (germline): MNHEY, SVGAGI. Trimming pared 5 bases from V and 4 bases from J, leaving 15 bases between. CDR3 sequence reads: CASSQQGQPYEQYF. CDR3 coding DNA: TGTGCCAGCAGTCAACAGGGACAACCTTACGAGCAGTACTTC.

The chain has TRBV19 and TRBJ2-1, with D possibly being TRBD2 (5 bases). Germline CDR1 reads LNHDA; CDR2 reads SQIVND (reference sequence). Trimming took off 6 bases at V and 6 bases at J, with 18 bases between the two ends. The CDR3 length is 15 residues. The CDR3 spells CASRPTGSRGNEQFF. The CDR3 DNA sequence: TGTGCCAGTAGGCCCACGGGCAGTCGGGGCAATGAGCAGTTCTTC.